This is a list of T cell receptor beta chains from one sample in a study of blood T cell repertoires in COVID-19. Sequenced by immunoSEQ multiplex PCR; TCRdb stores in-frame clones only, minus some. The profile shows roughly 260,000 clones, about nine tenths of them singletons. Sequences were obtained from peripheral blood. These receptors came from a person aged 18-35 years with COVID-19, enrolled during active disease. The CDR3 runs from the conserved cysteine through the conserved F or W. The order of the fields is V gene, D gene, J gene, clone size, CDR3 protein, CDR3 DNA. D genes are given only for firm matches. A clone size is listed for some rows: how often the clone was seen (once, few, many), or a class if it is expanded.

>TRBV2|TRBD1|TRBJ1-5|few
CASLQGRNQPQHF
TGTGCCAGCCTACAGGGGCGGAATCAGCCCCAGCATTTT
>TRBV7-2|-|TRBJ2-2|-
CASSPNLSETTNTGELFF
TGTGCCAGCAGCCCAAACCTATCCGAGACAACGAACACCGGGGAGCTGTTTTTT
>TRBV18|TRBD1|TRBJ1-1|-
CASSPGDRREAFF
TGTGCCAGCTCACCCGGGGACAGAAGAGAAGCTTTCTTT
>TRBV27|-|TRBJ2-7|-
CASSLRIPTAASHYEQYF
TGTGCCAGCAGTCTTCGAATCCCGACGGCGGCGTCTCACTACGAGCAGTACTTC
>TRBV2|-|TRBJ1-4|-
CASETQRTREKLFF
TGTGCCAGCGAAACTCAGAGGACTAGAGAAAAACTGTTTTTT
>TRBV10-3|TRBD2|TRBJ2-7|once
CAYSGTSGPEQYF
TGTGCCTACTCAGGGACTAGCGGGCCCGAGCAGTACTTC
>TRBV5-1|-|TRBJ2-2|-
CASSLIGSPSRDGELFF
TGCGCCAGCAGCTTAATCGGGAGCCCCTCCCGGGACGGGGAGCTGTTTTTT
>TRBV19|-|TRBJ2-1|-
CASSMTVHYNEQFF
TGTGCCAGTAGTATGACAGTGCACTACAATGAGCAGTTCTTC
>TRBV5-4|-|TRBJ2-2|once
CASSLGNRDTGELFF
TGTGCCAGCAGCTTAGGGAACAGGGACACCGGGGAGCTGTTTTTT
>TRBV5-1|TRBD1|TRBJ1-4|-
CASSLTWDRDNEKLFF
TGCGCCAGCAGCTTGACCTGGGACAGGGATAATGAAAAACTGTTTTTT
>TRBV9|-|TRBJ2-5|-
CASSVDDGSGLGTQYF
TGTGCCAGCAGCGTAGATGACGGGAGTGGATTAGGGACCCAGTACTTC
>TRBV10-3|TRBD1|TRBJ2-3|-
CAISGGTGHTDTQYF
TGTGCCATCAGTGGAGGGACAGGACACACAGATACGCAGTATTTT
>TRBV7-9|TRBD2|TRBJ2-7|-
CASSFERDSYEQYF
TGTGCCAGCAGCTTCGAGCGGGATAGCTACGAGCAGTACTTC
>TRBV9|TRBD1|TRBJ1-1|-
CASSPGQLNTEAFF
TGTGCCAGCAGCCCGGGACAGCTGAACACTGAAGCTTTCTTT
>TRBV28|-|TRBJ2-7|-
CASSLFGTPYEQYF
TGTGCCAGCAGTTTATTCGGGACACCATACGAGCAGTACTTC
>TRBV6-2/TRBV6-3|TRBD2|TRBJ2-3|-
CASSYSSGAITDTQYF
TGTGCCAGCAGTTACTCTAGCGGGGCAATCACAGATACGCAGTATTTT
>TRBV21-1|-|TRBJ2-1|-
CASSKTGNEQFF
TGTGCCAGCAGCAAAACCGGTAATGAGCAGTTCTTC